Below, 6 T cell receptor beta chains from the same sample are listed, as sequenced in a study of T cells in Graves' hyperthyroidism and ophthalmopathy (dated by TCRdb to the late 2010s). Preparation of the library involved multiplex PCR. Sequencing used an Illumina HiSeq 2000. Amplification of TCR beta CDR3 regions was carried out from RNA transcripts. A first-round RT-PCR of the TCR CDR3 used the HTBI primer set with the Qiagen OneStep RT-PCR kit. Using fastp trimming at Q25 and MiXCR clonotype assembly, TCRdb reanalyzed the public sequencing data and kept in-frame beta chains. One record per CDR3 amino acid sequence lists the most common genes and DNA. Present in this sample are hundreds of thousands of distinct CDR3 sequences, approximately 18% of which were seen just once. The ten largest clonotypes hold 16% of the sample. The sample taken for sequencing was blood. All receptors derive from a woman in her forties or fifties with Graves' hyperthyroidism that later progressed to Graves' ophthalmopathy.

This clonotype showed up just a few times. V usage is TRBV25-1 and J usage is TRBJ2-3, with D perhaps being TRBD1 or TRBD2 (5 bases each). Trimming removed 0 bases from V and 4 bases from J, with 20 bases in between. Germline V gene lookup returns CDR1 MGHDK and CDR2 SYGVNS. This CDR3 is built from 18 residues. CDR3 sequence (DNA): TGTGCCAGCAGTGAATATACGGGAAGGGCAGGGTTAGCAGATACGCAGTATTTT. This translates into CASSEYTGRAGLADTQYF. The whole variable domain, filled in from reference TRBV25-1 and TRBJ2-3, reads EADIYQTPRYLVIGTGKKITLECSQTMGHDKMYWYQQDPGMELHLIHYSYGVNSTEKGDLSSESTVSRIRTEHFPLTLESARPSHTSQYLCASSEYTGRAGLADTQYFGPGTRLTVL.

This clonotype turned up a few times. The genes are TRBV9 and TRBJ2-5, with D uncertain. This CDR3 spans 13 amino acids. Germline CDR1 is SGDLS and CDR2 is YYNGEE. Trimming removed 4 bases at V and 4 bases at J, with 11 bases between. The CDR3 nucleotides read TGTGCCAGCAGCCTAGTTTCGGGAGAGACCCAGTACTTC. This sequence encodes CASSLVSGETQYF.

This clonotype appeared a few times. The chain joins TRBV7-2 to TRBJ2-5; 10 positions agree with TRBD2. J was trimmed by 13 bases and V by 1 base; bases with no gene match: 6. Germline V lookup: CDR1 SGHTA, CDR2 FQGNSA. This CDR3 is 13 amino acids long. This chain's CDR3 is CASSLGPLAGTYF. In nucleotides, the CDR3 is TGTGCCAGCAGCTTAGGTCCACTAGCGGGGACGTACTTC.

This clonotype was detected ten times or more. V gene TRBV20-1 combines with J gene TRBJ2-7, with D tentatively TRBD1 (5 bases). V dropped 5 bases and J dropped 0 bases, with 14 bases sitting between them. There are 14 residues in the CDR3. The germline CDR1 and CDR2 sequences are DFQATT and SNEGSKA (reference sequence). The CDR3 protein is CSAQKDSRSYEQYF. The CDR3 region has the DNA TGCAGTGCTCAGAAAGACAGCCGCTCCTACGAGCAGTACTTC.

This clonotype was picked up many times. V usage is TRBV27 and J usage is TRBJ2-7; 10 bases fit TRBD1. The CDR3 totals 15 residues. After removal of 8 bases from V and 2 bases from J, the junction contained 9 bases not matched to a gene. In germline, CDR1 is MNHEY, CDR2 SMNVEV (reference sequence). The DNA for the CDR3 is TGTGCCAGCTCAATCCGGGACAGGGGCACCTACGAGCAGTACTTC. Protein sequence: CASSIRDRGTYEQYF.

The CDR3 DNA is TGTGCCAGCAGCTTAAAGCCAAGCGGGGGATACGAGCAGTACTTC. Translated, it gives CASSLKPSGGYEQYF. The rearrangement uses TRBV7-8 and TRBJ2-7; 8 nucleotides agree with TRBD2. Per germline, CDR1 SGHVS and CDR2 FQNEAQ. After removal of 2 bases from V and 4 bases from J, the junction contained 7 bases not matched to a gene. CDR3 length: 15 amino acids.